The entry that follows covers one T cell receptor (beta chain) sequence. The method was immunoSEQ multiplex PCR; TCRdb's version includes in-frame clones alone and lacks a portion of them. The data show about 60,000 clones, roughly 86% seen once. Per germline, CDR1 SGHVS and CDR2 FNYEAQ. The ends lost 4 bases at V and 3 bases at J; junction bases unmatched: 4. The CDR3 is made up of 16 amino acids. This sample was taken from a study of technical replicates of blood from a handful of donors. Sequencing input: PBMCs. The clonotype comes from a human donor in good health. Some clones in this sample may be carry-over from other donors' samples. The chain carries TRBV7-6 and TRBJ2-1; 12 nucleotides line up with TRBD2. CDR3 residues: CASSSRTSGIYNEQFF. Here the CDR3 DNA reads TGTGCCAGCAGCTCCCGGACTAGCGGGATCTACAATGAGCAGTTCTTC. Supplemented by reference TRBV7-6 and TRBJ2-1, the full variable domain reads GAGVSQSPRYKVTKRGQDVALRCDPISGHVSLYWYRQALGQGPEFLTYFNYEAQQDKSGLPNDRFSAERPEGSISTLTIQRTEQRDSAMYRCASSSRTSGIYNEQFFGPGTRLTVL.